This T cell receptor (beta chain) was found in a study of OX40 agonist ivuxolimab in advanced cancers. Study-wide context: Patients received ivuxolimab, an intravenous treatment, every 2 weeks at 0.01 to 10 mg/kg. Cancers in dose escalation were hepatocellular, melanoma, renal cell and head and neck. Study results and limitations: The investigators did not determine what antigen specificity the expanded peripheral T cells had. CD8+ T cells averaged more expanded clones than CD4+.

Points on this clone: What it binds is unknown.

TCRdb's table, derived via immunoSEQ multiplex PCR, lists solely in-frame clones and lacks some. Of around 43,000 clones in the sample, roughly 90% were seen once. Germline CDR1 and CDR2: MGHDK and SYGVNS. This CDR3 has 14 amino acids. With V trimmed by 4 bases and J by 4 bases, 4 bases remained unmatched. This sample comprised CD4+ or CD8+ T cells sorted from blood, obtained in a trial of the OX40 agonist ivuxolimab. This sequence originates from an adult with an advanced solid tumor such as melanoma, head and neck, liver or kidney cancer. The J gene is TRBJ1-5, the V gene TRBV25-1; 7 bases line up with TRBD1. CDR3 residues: CASSAGQPNQPQHF. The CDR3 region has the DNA TGTGCCAGCAGTGCGGGACAGCCTAATCAGCCCCAGCATTTT.